This T cell receptor (beta chain) was observed in a study of T cell responses to AZD1222 COVID-19 vaccine. General study findings and limits: Across spike, vaccine-associated CD4 TCRs were found, dominant at 160-218 and 743-854.

Second-dose intervals of approximately 4 or approximately 12 weeks were pooled. This CDR3 has 12 amino acids. With 2 bases removed from V and 9 bases from J, the gap between germline ends came to 8 bases. Germline lookup yields CDR1 MDHEN and CDR2 SYDVKM. Generated by immunoSEQ multiplex PCR, the TCRdb table keeps only in-frame clones and is missing some. The profile shows about 130,000 clones, roughly 89% of them singletons. As to this clone: What it binds is not known.

The chain links TRBV28 to TRBJ2-1; D uncertain. This TCR derives from an adult who received the AZD1222 COVID-19 vaccine. Sample: peripheral blood, taken 28 days after the second AZD1222 dose. CDR3 nucleotide sequence: TGTGCCAGCAGTTTAGGTGGCGCTGAGCAGTTCTTC. Residues: CASSLGGAEQFF.